A single sample gave rise to the 30 T cell receptor beta chains below, sequenced in a study of blood T cell repertoires in COVID-19. The table came from immunoSEQ multiplex PCR; TCRdb's copy has only in-frame clones and leaves some out. This table has about 270,000 clones, around 86% appearing once. Sequences were obtained from peripheral blood. These receptors came from a woman at least 80 years old with COVID-19, enrolled during active disease.

The rearrangement uses TRBV7-6 and TRBJ1-4; D remains unclear. CDR1 and CDR2 (germline): SGHVS, FNYEAQ. The CDR3 is 15 residues long. Trimming removed 5 bases from V and 1 base from J, with 11 bases in between. This CDR3 reads CASSHGELTNEKLFF. The DNA for the CDR3 is TGTGCCAGCAGCCACGGGGAACTAACTAATGAAAAACTGTTTTTT.

The V call is TRBV5-1, the J call TRBJ2-2; D gene uncertain. This CDR3 comprises 13 residues. V gave up 0 bases and J gave up 6 bases, with 6 bases separating them. CDR1 and CDR2 (germline): SGHRS, YFSETQ. The CDR3 DNA reads TGCGCCAGCAGCTTGGGGCCCGCCGGGGAGCTGTTTTTT. The encoded protein is CASSLGPAGELFF.

CDR3 amino acids: CAWSTGKLNTEAFF. CDR3 DNA sequence: TGTGCCTGGAGTACAGGGAAATTGAACACTGAAGCTTTCTTT. The V gene is TRBV30, the J gene TRBJ1-1; a weak D match, TRBD1 (6 bases). Between the trimmed V and J ends, which lost 2 bases and 0 bases, there was a span of 10 bases. Germline CDR1 GTSNPN, CDR2 SVGIG (reference sequence). This CDR3 contains 14 residues.

The gene calls are TRBV7-2 and TRBJ1-1, with 10 bases matching TRBD1. V was pared by 4 bases and J by 10 bases, with 3 bases of the junction left unmatched. Germline values: CDR1 SGHTA, CDR2 FQGNSA. The CDR3 has 12 residues. The CDR3 nucleotides read TGTGCCAGCAGCTGGGACAGGGGATCAGCTTTCTTT. Its protein is CASSWDRGSAFF.

V and J are TRBV5-6 and TRBJ2-1; 7 bases are shared with TRBD2. Per the germline V gene, CDR1 is SGHDT and CDR2 is YYEEEE. After removal of 4 bases from V and 3 bases from J, the junction contained 7 bases not matched to a gene. The CDR3 consists of 15 residues. DNA of the CDR3: TGTGCCAGCAGCCACGACCAGCGGGACTACAATGAGCAGTTCTTC. This encodes CASSHDQRDYNEQFF.

J is TRBJ2-1 and V is TRBV5-4; a weak D match, TRBD1 (5 bases). V was cut by 2 bases and J by 6 bases, with 12 bases left in between. There are 14 residues in the CDR3. From germline, CDR1 is SGHNT and CDR2 YYREEE (reference sequence). The CDR3 is CASSFGQGLNEQFF. The CDR3 nucleotides are TGTGCCAGCAGCTTTGGCCAGGGTCTCAATGAGCAGTTCTTC.

The chain links TRBV5-1 to TRBJ1-1; D perhaps matches TRBD1 (5 bases). The CDR3 has 15 amino acids. Germline V lookup: CDR1 SGHRS, CDR2 YFSETQ. V was shortened by 7 bases and J by 5 bases, with 21 bases between the two germline ends. This CDR3 reads CASATGQGLGTEAFF. The CDR3 DNA reads TGCGCCAGCGCAACCGGGCAGGGCTTGGGGACTGAAGCTTTCTTT.

The chain recombines TRBV7-9 with TRBJ1-5, with D possibly matching TRBD1 (5 bases). The CDR3 loop spans 16 amino acids. V lost 5 bases and J lost 4, with 18 bases in between. From germline, CDR1 is SEHNR and CDR2 FQNEAQ (reference sequence). Here the CDR3 reads CASSPSLGQGNQPQHF. DNA for the CDR3: TGTGCCAGCAGCCCCTCTCTCGGGCAGGGAAATCAGCCCCAGCATTTT. Variable domain in full (rest from reference TRBV7-9 and TRBJ1-5): DTGVSQNPRHKITKRGQNVTFRCDPISEHNRLYWYRQTLGQGPEFLTYFQNEAQLEKSRLLSDRFSAERPKGSFSTLEIQRTEQGDSAMYLCASSPSLGQGNQPQHFGDGTRLSIL.

The chain employs TRBV10-3 and TRBJ2-7, with D perhaps TRBD2 (6 bases). The V end was cut by 0 bases, the J end by 8 bases, with 14 bases between. The CDR3 is 14 residues long. Per germline, CDR1 ENHRY and CDR2 SYGVKD. The CDR3 coding sequence is TGTGCCATCAGTGAGTCACTAGCCTCAAGGCAGCAGTACTTC. This sequence encodes CAISESLASRQQYF.

The chain couples TRBV18 to TRBJ2-3; 7 bases agree with TRBD1. This CDR3 has 15 amino acids. From germline, CDR1 is KGHSH and CDR2 LQKENI. J was trimmed by 4 bases and V by 4 bases; bases with no gene match: 8. The chain's CDR3 is CASSHSTGSADTQYF. DNA for the CDR3: TGTGCCAGCTCACACTCGACAGGGTCCGCAGATACGCAGTATTTT.

This rearrangement joins TRBV7-6 to TRBJ1-1; possibly TRBD1 for D (5 bases). V was pared by 0 bases and J by 6 bases, with 5 bases between. Germline-derived CDR1 and CDR2 are SGHVS and FNYEAQ. The CDR3 consists of 12 residues. CDR3 in DNA: TGTGCCAGCAGCTTAGCAGGGGCTGAAGCTTTCTTT. Its protein is CASSLAGAEAFF.

This clone was seen a single time. The chain uses TRBV5-4 and TRBJ2-7, with D possibly matching TRBD2 (6 bases). CDR1 is SGHNT, CDR2 YYREEE, per germline (reference sequence). The CDR3 is 15 amino acids. Trimming stripped 5 bases from V and 1 base from J, with 16 bases between. This CDR3 reads CASRGDLAASYEQYF. The CDR3 DNA follows: TGTGCCAGCAGGGGGGATTTAGCGGCTTCCTACGAGCAGTACTTC.

The chain recombines TRBV19 with TRBJ1-5; a weak D match, TRBD1 (5 bases). Per the germline V gene, CDR1 is LNHDA and CDR2 is SQIVND (reference sequence). CDR3 size: 13 residues. The V end was cut by 6 bases, the J end by 3 bases, with 9 bases between. CDR3 residues: CASRGRDNQPQHF. The CDR3 DNA sequence: TGTGCCAGTAGAGGCAGGGACAATCAGCCCCAGCATTTT.

The J gene is TRBJ1-4, the V gene TRBV2, with D tentatively TRBD1 (6 bases). Germline V lookup: CDR1 SNHLY, CDR2 FYNNEI. Trimming removed 5 bases at V and 8 bases at J, with 15 bases between. The CDR3 loop spans 14 amino acids. CDR3 DNA sequence: TGTGCCAGCAGTATACAGGGCCCCGGAGAAAAACTGTTTTTT. Its translation: CASSIQGPGEKLFF. Using reference TRBV2 and TRBJ1-4 for the parts outside the CDR3, the full variable domain is EPEVTQTPSHQVTQMGQEVILRCVPISNHLYFYWYRQILGQKVEFLVSFYNNEISEKSEIFDDQFSVERPDGSNFTLKIRSTKLEDSAMYFCASSIQGPGEKLFFGSGTQLSVL.

As concerns this clone: Distinct nucleotide sequences in the sample also encode this CDR3. The rearrangement joins TRBV19 to TRBJ2-3; D call uncertain. Looked up from germline, CDR1 is LNHDA and CDR2 is SQIVND (reference sequence). This CDR3 has 12 residues. V shed 5 bases and J shed 2 bases, with 5 bases lying between them. The CDR3 spells CASSQNTDTQYF. In DNA, the CDR3 is TGTGCCAGTAGTCAGAACACAGATACGCAGTATTTT.

This clone appeared once. The chain uses TRBV5-1 and TRBJ1-4, with D perhaps matching TRBD1 (5 bases). V lost 3 bases and J lost 1, with 7 bases in between. This CDR3 has 14 amino acids. Germline V gene sequence: CDR1 SGHRS, CDR2 YFSETQ. The DNA for the CDR3 is TGCGCCAGCAGCTCGGGGGGAACTAATGAAAAACTGTTTTTT. It specifies CASSSGGTNEKLFF.

J is TRBJ1-1 and V is TRBV5-1; 7 bases fit TRBD1. The CDR3 spans 19 residues. The germline V gene encodes CDR1 SGHRS and CDR2 YFSETQ. The ends lost 2 bases at V and 0 bases at J; junction bases unmatched: 16. CDR3 in DNA: TGCGCCAGCAGCTTTCACCGAGGACCAGGGGGTATAATGAACACTGAAGCTTTCTTT. It codes for CASSFHRGPGGIMNTEAFF. Filled out from reference TRBV5-1 and TRBJ1-1, the complete variable domain reads KAGVTQTPRYLIKTRGQQVTLSCSPISGHRSVSWYQQTPGQGLQFLFEYFSETQRNKGNFPGRFSGRQFSNSRSEMNVSTLELGDSALYLCASSFHRGPGGIMNTEAFFGQGTRLTVV.

This rearrangement joins TRBV20-1 to TRBJ1-1; D not certain. The CDR3 is 11 residues long. Trimming took off 7 bases at V and 5 bases at J, with 11 bases between the two ends. Germline assignment: CDR1 DFQATT and CDR2 SNEGSKA (reference sequence). The CDR3 nucleotides are TGCAGTGGGCAGGCCCGGACTGAAGCTTTCTTT. It encodes CSGQARTEAFF.

This sequence joins TRBV5-4 and TRBJ2-5, with 8 bases identical to TRBD2. J was trimmed by 5 bases and V by 2 bases; bases with no gene match: 5. The CDR3 spans 14 residues. Germline CDR1 is SGHNT and CDR2 is YYREEE (reference sequence). CDR3 region: CASSLAGASETQYF. As DNA, the CDR3 is TGTGCCAGCAGCTTAGCGGGGGCCTCTGAGACCCAGTACTTC.

V and J are TRBV3-1 (or the pseudogene TRBV3-2) and TRBJ1-1; D is ambiguous. V lost 1 base to trimming and J lost 1 base, with 7 bases between them. Germline-derived CDR1 and CDR2 are LGHDT and YNNKEL (reference sequence). This CDR3 is 14 amino acids long. The CDR3 DNA follows: TGTGCCAGCAGCCAAGGACTGCCGAACACTGAAGCTTTCTTT. This encodes CASSQGLPNTEAFF.

The V call is TRBV5-1, the J call TRBJ2-3; no clear D gene. V was cut by 6 bases and J by 0 bases, with 8 bases left in between. The CDR3 is 13 residues long. Looked up from germline, CDR1 is SGHRS and CDR2 is YFSETQ. CDR3 protein: CASTAVSTDTQYF. CDR3 sequence (DNA): TGCGCCAGCACCGCGGTCAGCACAGATACGCAGTATTTT.

The CDR3 nucleotides are TGTGCCAGCAGTTCCCACGGGGGGCGGGCTGAGCAGTTCTTC. This translates into CASSSHGGRAEQFF. This chain joins TRBV28 and TRBJ2-1; tentatively, D is TRBD2 (7 bases). V lost 4 bases and J lost 9, with 16 bases in between. CDR1 MDHEN and CDR2 SYDVKM come from the germline V gene. There are 14 residues in the CDR3.

The chain couples TRBV7-2 to TRBJ2-2; D ambiguous. Germline V gives CDR1 SGHTA, CDR2 FQGNSA. Trimming pared 4 bases from V and 2 bases from J, leaving 20 bases between. This CDR3 is 18 amino acids long. The CDR3 sequence: CASSSRPPVGSNTGELFF. The CDR3 region has the DNA TGTGCCAGCAGCTCTAGACCTCCAGTAGGCAGTAACACCGGGGAGCTGTTTTTT.

This sequence joins TRBV27 and TRBJ1-1, with D possibly being TRBD1 (6 bases). Germline V lookup: CDR1 MNHEY, CDR2 SMNVEV (reference sequence). V lost 0 bases and J lost 11, with 25 bases in between. This CDR3 comprises 17 residues. CDR3 DNA sequence: TGTGCCAGCAGTTTATCTTCCGCGACAGGTTTGGGCCGAAGGGCTTTCTTT. This gives the protein CASSLSSATGLGRRAFF.

The CDR3 nucleotides read TGCGCCAGCAGCCCACTAGCGGCCCTGGGACAAGAGACCCAGTACTTC. Amino acid sequence: CASSPLAALGQETQYF. The V and J genes are TRBV5-1 and TRBJ2-5; TRBD2 agrees at 8 bases. The germline V gene encodes CDR1 SGHRS and CDR2 YFSETQ. Trimming at V came to 4 bases and at J to 2 bases, leaving 10 bases not matched to a gene. The CDR3 totals 16 residues. The full variable domain, completed using reference TRBV5-1 and TRBJ2-5, is KAGVTQTPRYLIKTRGQQVTLSCSPISGHRSVSWYQQTPGQGLQFLFEYFSETQRNKGNFPGRFSGRQFSNSRSEMNVSTLELGDSALYLCASSPLAALGQETQYFGPGTRLLVL.

The chain uses TRBV19 and TRBJ1-3; D is uncertain. Trimming left V 5 bases short and J 1 base short, with 15 bases between. The germline V gene has CDR1 LNHDA and CDR2 SQIVND (reference sequence). CDR3 size: 16 residues. The CDR3 DNA reads TGTGCCAGTAGTTTCTTAAGGACTGATTCTGGAAACACCATATATTTT. The encoded protein is CASSFLRTDSGNTIYF.

In this sample, this clone turned up a few times. The chain uses TRBV30 and TRBJ1-5, with 7 bases lining up with TRBD1. In germline, CDR1 is GTSNPN, CDR2 SVGIG (reference sequence). V lost 1 base and J lost 3; bases outside the gene matches: 3. The CDR3 contains 14 residues. CDR3 sequence reads: CAWSGGQDNQPQHF. CDR3 DNA: TGTGCCTGGAGTGGCGGACAGGACAATCAGCCCCAGCATTTT.

This sequence joins TRBV5-5 and TRBJ1-2; D is unclear. V was trimmed by 2 bases and J by 0 bases, leaving 11 bases between them. The CDR3 sequence is 15 residues long. Germline lookup yields CDR1 SGHKS and CDR2 YYEKEE (reference sequence). The chain's CDR3 is CASSFILDSNYGYTF. CDR3 nucleotide sequence: TGTGCCAGCAGCTTTATCTTAGATTCTAACTATGGCTACACCTTC.

This clone is a singleton in its sample. The CDR3 DNA follows: TGCGCCAGCGCACTAGCGGGGCAAAATGAGCAGTTCTTC. Translating gives CASALAGQNEQFF. V is TRBV5-1 and J is TRBJ2-1; 10 bases match TRBD2. CDR3 length: 13 amino acids. Germline V lookup: CDR1 SGHRS, CDR2 YFSETQ. V lost 7 bases to trimming and J lost 7 bases; unmatched junction nucleotides: 5. The variable domain in full, completed from reference TRBV5-1 and TRBJ2-1, reads KAGVTQTPRYLIKTRGQQVTLSCSPISGHRSVSWYQQTPGQGLQFLFEYFSETQRNKGNFPGRFSGRQFSNSRSEMNVSTLELGDSALYLCASALAGQNEQFFGPGTRLTVL.

The CDR3 DNA sequence: TGTGCCAGCTCACCTCTAGAGGGCTCCTCTGGAAACACCATATATTTT. Residues: CASSPLEGSSGNTIYF. V is TRBV18 and J is TRBJ1-3; unclear D gene. The V end was cut by 3 bases, the J end by 0 bases, with 12 bases between. From germline, CDR1 is KGHSH and CDR2 LQKENI. This CDR3 is built from 16 residues. Complete variable domain (other parts from reference TRBV18 and TRBJ1-3): NAGVMQNPRHLVRRRGQEARLRCSPMKGHSHVYWYRQLPEEGLKFMVYLQKENIIDESGMPKERFSAEFPKEGPSILRIQQVVRGDSAAYFCASSPLEGSSGNTIYFGEGSWLTVV.